This T cell receptor beta chain appears in the sequencing data of a study of blood T cell repertoires in COVID-19. Study information: The analysed material was cDNA or gDNA that came from T cells, B-cell-depleted T cells, or PBMCs.

In this sample, this clone turned up a few times. Clones were read by immunoSEQ multiplex PCR, and TCRdb kept only the in-frame ones, dropping some. This table holds approximately 100,000 clones, more than 70% found once. The V gene lost 4 bases and the J gene lost 7 bases, with 7 bases spanning the gap. There are 12 residues in the CDR3. The source of this sequence is a human donor in a cohort sampled during active COVID-19. The sequenced sample consisted of peripheral blood. The rearrangement links TRBV12-3 or TRBV12-4 to TRBJ2-2; D gene unclear. The DNA of the CDR3 is TGTGCCAGCAGTTCCTCTCTCGGGGAGCTGTTTTTT. Residues: CASSSSLGELFF.